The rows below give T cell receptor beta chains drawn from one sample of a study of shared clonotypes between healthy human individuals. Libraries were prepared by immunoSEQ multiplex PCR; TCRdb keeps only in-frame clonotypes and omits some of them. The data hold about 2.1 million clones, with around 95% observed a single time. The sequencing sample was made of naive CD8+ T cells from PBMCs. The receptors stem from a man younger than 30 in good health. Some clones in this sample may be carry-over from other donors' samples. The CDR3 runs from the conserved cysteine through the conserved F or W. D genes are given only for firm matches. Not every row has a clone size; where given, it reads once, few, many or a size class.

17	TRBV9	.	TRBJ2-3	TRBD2	TGTGCCAGCAGCGATCTCCTAGCGGGAGGATCAACAGATACGCAGTATTTT	CASSDLLAGGSTDTQYF
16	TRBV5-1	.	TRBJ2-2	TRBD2	TGCGCCAGCAGCCCGGGACTAGCGGGAGCTACCGGGGAGCTGTTTTTT	CASSPGLAGATGELFF
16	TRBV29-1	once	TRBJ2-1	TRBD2	TGCAGCGTTGTTTCAGAGCGGGAGCGGTCCTACAATGAGCAGTTCTTC	CSVVSERERSYNEQFF
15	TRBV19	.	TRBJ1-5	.	TGTGCCAGTAGTCCCGGGCCATATAGCAATCAGCCCCAGCATTTT	CASSPGPYSNQPQHF
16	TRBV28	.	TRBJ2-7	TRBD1	TGTGCCAGCATCCCACCCCGGGACAGGGGCATCCACGAGCAGTACTTC	CASIPPRDRGIHEQYF
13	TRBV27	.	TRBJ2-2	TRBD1	TGTGCCAGCAGTTCGACAGGGGCCGGGGAGCTGTTTTTT	CASSSTGAGELFF
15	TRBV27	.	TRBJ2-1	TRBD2	TGTGCCAGCAGTCGAGGACTAGCGAGGGCCAATGAGCAGTTCTTC	CASSRGLARANEQFF
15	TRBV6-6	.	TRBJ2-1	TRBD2	TGTGCCAGCAGTTATGCGGGAGGGGCTGGCAATGAGCAGTTCTTC	CASSYAGGAGNEQFF
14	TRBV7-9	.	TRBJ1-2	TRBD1	TGTGCCAGCAGCCCTCGGGACAGGTTATTTGGCTACACCTTC	CASSPRDRLFGYTF
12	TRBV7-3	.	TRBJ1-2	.	TGTGCCAGCCGAGTCCCCCCATATGGCTACACCTTC	CASRVPPYGYTF
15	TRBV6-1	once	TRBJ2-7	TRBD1	TGTGCCAGCAGGGACGACAGGGGGCGGCGCTACGAGCAGTACTTC	CASRDDRGRRYEQYF
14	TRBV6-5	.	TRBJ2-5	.	TGTGCCAGCAGTTACACCAGGGGTGGAGAGACCCAGTACTTC	CASSYTRGGETQYF
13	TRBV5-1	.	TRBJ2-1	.	TGCGCCAGCAGCTTGCGCCAGTACAATGAGCAGTTCTTC	CASSLRQYNEQFF
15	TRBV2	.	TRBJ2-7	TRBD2	TGTGCCAGCAGTGCGGGACTAGCGGAGTTCTACGAGCAGTACTTC	CASSAGLAEFYEQYF
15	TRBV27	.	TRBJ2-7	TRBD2	TGTGCCAGCAGTTTATCGGCTAGCGGCTCCTACGAGCAGTACTTC	CASSLSASGSYEQYF
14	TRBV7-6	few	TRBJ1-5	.	TGTGCCAGCAGCCTTGGGCCGAGCAATCAGCCCCAGCATTTT	CASSLGPSNQPQHF
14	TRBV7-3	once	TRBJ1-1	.	TGTGCCAGCAGCAAGGGCGGGGTTTCCACTGAAGCTTTCTTT	CASSKGGVSTEAFF
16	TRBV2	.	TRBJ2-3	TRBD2	TGTGCCAGCAGCCTCACGCTAGCGGGAGTCCCAGATACGCAGTATTTT	CASSLTLAGVPDTQYF
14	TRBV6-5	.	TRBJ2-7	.	TGTGCCAGCAGTTACTCTGGAGTCGGCTACGAGCAGTACTTC	CASSYSGVGYEQYF
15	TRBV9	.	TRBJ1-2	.	TGTGCCAGCAGCGTACAAAAGGACAACAACTATGGCTACACCTTC	CASSVQKDNNYGYTF
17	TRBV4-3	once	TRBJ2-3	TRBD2	TGCGCCAGCAGCCAAGAAGCCCTAGCGGGGGTAACAGATACGCAGTATTTT	CASSQEALAGVTDTQYF
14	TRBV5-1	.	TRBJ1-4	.	TGCGCCAGCAGCTTGTCGGTGAGGGGGGAAAAACTGTTTTTT	CASSLSVRGEKLFF
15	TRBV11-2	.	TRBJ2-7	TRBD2	TGTGCCAGCAGCGCCCGGGGGGTAGATCTGTACGAGCAGTACTTC	CASSARGVDLYEQYF
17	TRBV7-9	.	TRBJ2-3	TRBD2	TGTGCCAGCAGCCTAAATCAACCGGGACTAGCTTTTCATACGCAGTATTTT	CASSLNQPGLAFHTQYF
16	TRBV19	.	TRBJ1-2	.	TGTGCCACTAGGGGCCAGGACAAAAGAACTAACTATGGCTACACCTTC	CATRGQDKRTNYGYTF
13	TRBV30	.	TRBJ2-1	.	TGTGCCTGGATTGGGGATTTAGAGAATGAGCAGTTCTTC	CAWIGDLENEQFF
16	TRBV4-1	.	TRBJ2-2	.	TGCGCCAGCAGCCAAGAAGCCAGGCGGAACACCGGGGAGCTGTTTTTT	CASSQEARRNTGELFF
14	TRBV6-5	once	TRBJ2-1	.	TGTGCCAGCAGCCCAGATCTCGCGGCGGGTGAGCAGTTCTTC	CASSPDLAAGEQFF
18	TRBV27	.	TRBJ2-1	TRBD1	TGTGCCAGCAGTCTCCACTCTGTCAGGGGGAGCTCCTACAATGAGCAGTTCTTC	CASSLHSVRGSSYNEQFF
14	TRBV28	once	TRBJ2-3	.	TGTGCCAGCAGTTTAGAAGTGAGCACAGATACGCAGTATTTT	CASSLEVSTDTQYF
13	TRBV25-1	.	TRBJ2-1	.	TGTGCCAGCAGTGAAGAATCGACCCCTGAGCAGTTCTTC	CASSEESTPEQFF
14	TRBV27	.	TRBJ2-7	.	.	CASSSSIPPYEQYF
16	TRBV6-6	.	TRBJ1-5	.	TGTGCCAGCAGTTACGTCGCGGGTCATAGCAATCAGCCCCAGCATTTT	CASSYVAGHSNQPQHF
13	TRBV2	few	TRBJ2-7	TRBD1	TGTGCCACACAGGGGGCCCTGGACTACGAGCAGTACTTC	CATQGALDYEQYF
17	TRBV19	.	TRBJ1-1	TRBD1	TGTGCCAGTAGTCCTCGGGACAGCGGAACACTGAAGGCTGAAGCTTTCTTT	CASSPRDSGTLKAEAFF
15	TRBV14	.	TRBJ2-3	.	TGTGCCAGCAGCCAAGATCGGACAGGCACAGATACGCAGTATTTT	CASSQDRTGTDTQYF
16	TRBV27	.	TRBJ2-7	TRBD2	TGTGCCAGCAGTTACCTAATAGCGGGATTCCCCTACGAGCAGTACTTC	CASSYLIAGFPYEQYF
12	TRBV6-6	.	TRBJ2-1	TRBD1	TGTGCCAGTGGACAGGGCATCAATGAGCAGTTCTTC	CASGQGINEQFF
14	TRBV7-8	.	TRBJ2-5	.	TGTGCCAGCAGCTTAGGGAGAGGGATAGAGACCCAGTACTTC	CASSLGRGIETQYF
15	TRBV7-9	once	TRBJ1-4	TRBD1	TGTGCCAGCAGCTTCGACAGGGTGGCTAATGAAAAACTGTTTTTT	CASSFDRVANEKLFF
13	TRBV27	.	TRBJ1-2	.	TGTGCCAGCAGCCTCCCGGGGAACTATGGCTACACCTTC	CASSLPGNYGYTF
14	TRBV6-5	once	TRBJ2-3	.	TGTGCCAGCAGCTACAGTACTAGCACAGATACGCAGTATTTT	CASSYSTSTDTQYF
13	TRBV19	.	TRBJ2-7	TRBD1	TGTGCCAGTAGTCCCAGGGACAGGGACGAGCAGTACTTC	CASSPRDRDEQYF
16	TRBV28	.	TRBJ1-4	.	TGTGCCAGCAGTTCCGGCATCAATGGCGACAATGAAAAACTGTTTTTT	CASSSGINGDNEKLFF
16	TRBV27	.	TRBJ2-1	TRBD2	TGTGCCAGCAGTTTCGCTAGCGGGAGTGCCTACAATGAGCAGTTCTTC	CASSFASGSAYNEQFF
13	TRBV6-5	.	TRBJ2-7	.	TGTGCCAGCAGTTCCCTAGCAACTTACGAGCAGTACTTC	CASSSLATYEQYF
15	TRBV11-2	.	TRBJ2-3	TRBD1	TGTGCCAGCAGCCGGACAGGGGCGGGGTGGGATACGCAGTATTTT	CASSRTGAGWDTQYF
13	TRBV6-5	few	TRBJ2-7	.	TGTGCCAGCTCACCGGGACGGTTCTACGAGCAGTACTTC	CASSPGRFYEQYF
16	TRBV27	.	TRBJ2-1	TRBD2	TGTGCCAGCAGTTTATCGATTAGCGGGATTAACAATGAGCAGTTCTTC	CASSLSISGINNEQFF
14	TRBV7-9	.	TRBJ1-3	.	TGTGCCAGCAGCCCTAGGGGGGACGGAAACACCATATATTTT	CASSPRGDGNTIYF
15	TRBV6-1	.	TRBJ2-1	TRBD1	TGTGCCAGCAGTACCAACAGGGGGCCCTACAATGAGCAGTTCTTC	CASSTNRGPYNEQFF
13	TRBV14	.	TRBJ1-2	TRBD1	TGTGCCAGCAGCATAGGGGGCTTCGGTGGCTACACCTTC	CASSIGGFGGYTF
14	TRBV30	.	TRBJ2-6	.	TGTGCCTGGAACTCAATGGGAGGTCGAGTCTCGCTGACTTTC	CAWNSMGGRVSLTF
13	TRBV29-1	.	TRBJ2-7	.	TGCAGCGTTGATGGTAGCGGCCCCTACGAGCAGTACTTC	CSVDGSGPYEQYF
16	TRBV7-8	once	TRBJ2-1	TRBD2	TGTGCCAGCAGCCCCCCCGGGACTAGTGTCTACAATGAGCAGTTCTTC	CASSPPGTSVYNEQFF
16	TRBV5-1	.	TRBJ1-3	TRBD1	TGCGCCAGCAGGGGGGGGACAGGGAGTCCTGGAAACACCATATATTTT	CASRGGTGSPGNTIYF
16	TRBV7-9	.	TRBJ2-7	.	TGTGCCAGCAGCTTAGTTGGGGCTAGGTACGCCTACGAGCAGTACTTC	CASSLVGARYAYEQYF
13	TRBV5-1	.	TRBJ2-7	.	TGCGCCAGCAGGGACCACACAGCATACGAGCAGTACTTC	CASRDHTAYEQYF
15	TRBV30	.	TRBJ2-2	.	TGTGCCTGGAGTGTCGGGCGGATGAACACCGGGGAGCTGTTTTTT	CAWSVGRMNTGELFF
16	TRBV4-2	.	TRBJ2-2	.	TGTGCCAGCAGCCAAGCTGAGACGGGAGACACCGGGGAGCTGTTTTTT	CASSQAETGDTGELFF